Listed here are 10 T cell receptor beta chains from one sample, sequenced in a study of human T cells and chemical hapten exposure. Time point noted: patch test 1, 2 weeks after DPC sensitization. The treatment: therapeutic diphenylcyclopropenone sensitization with weekly scalp DPC. Each CDR3 protein is one row after TCRdb ran MiXCR on the RACE reads. The sample lists 300,000 to 400,000 distinct CDR3 sequences, about 7% occurring once. The sample was whole blood, taken in connection with sensitization to the hapten diphenylcyclopropenone (DPC). The receptors derive from a woman under 30 with alopecia areata. Some clones in this sample may be carry-over from other donors' samples.

Only a few counts were recorded for this clonotype. The V and J genes are TRBV11-2 and TRBJ2-5; D gene unclear. Germline CDR1 SGHAT, CDR2 FQNNGV. This CDR3 comprises 14 residues. V lost 1 base and J lost 7, with 13 bases in between. CDR3 coding DNA: TGTGCCAGCAGCTTAGTCGAGCGCCGAGGGACCCAGTACTTC. This translates into CASSLVERRGTQYF.

This clonotype has a handful of counts. The chain is built from TRBV12-5 and TRBJ1-5; tentatively, D is TRBD1 (5 bases). The V and J ends lost 6 bases and 0 bases respectively, with 24 bases between them. The CDR3 is 19 residues long. Germline CDR1 LGHNT, CDR2 FRNRAP. The CDR3 sequence is CASGPMSGGQGYSNQPQHF. CDR3 sequence (DNA): TGTGCTAGTGGCCCTATGTCTGGAGGTCAGGGATATAGCAATCAGCCCCAGCATTTT.

This clonotype was detected many times. This rearrangement joins TRBV6-1 to TRBJ1-5; TRBD1 is a possible D gene (5 bases). CDR1 and CDR2 from the germline V gene are MNHNS and SASEGT. The ends were cut back, 4 bases at V and 6 bases at J, with 22 bases in the middle. This CDR3 is 17 amino acids long. In nucleotides, the CDR3 is TGTGCCAGCAGTGTGATGAAGGACGGCGGAAGGGGTCAGCCCCAGCATTTT. Protein sequence: CASSVMKDGGRGQPQHF.

Many counts were recorded for this clonotype. This chain links TRBV6-6 with TRBJ2-7, with TRBD1 matching 10 bases. J was trimmed by 3 bases and V by 8 bases; bases with no gene match: 1. This CDR3 contains 12 residues. Germline-derived CDR1 and CDR2 are MNHNY and SVGAGI (reference sequence). CDR3 in amino acids: CASRTGGYEQYF. The CDR3 nucleotides read TGTGCCAGCCGGACAGGGGGCTACGAGCAGTACTTC.

This clonotype was counted a few times. This chain connects TRBV3-1 to TRBJ2-2; 13 nucleotides agree with TRBD2. The CDR3 runs 21 residues. CDR1 and CDR2 (germline): LGHDT, YNNKEL (reference sequence). Trimming removed 0 bases from V and 4 bases from J; junction bases left unmatched: 14. CDR3 sequence: CASSQDRTSGTSGEITGELFF. In DNA, the CDR3 is TGTGCCAGCAGCCAAGATCGCACCTCGGGGACTAGCGGGGAGATCACCGGGGAGCTGTTTTTT. Together with reference TRBV3-1 and TRBJ2-2, the CDR3 gives the full variable domain: DTAVSQTPKYLVTQMGNDKSIKCEQNLGHDTMYWYKQDSKKFLKIMFSYNNKELIINETVPNRFSPKSPDKAHLNLHINSLELGDSAVYFCASSQDRTSGTSGEITGELFFGEGSRLTVL.

The chain couples TRBV10-3 to TRBJ2-2; no definite D call. Per the germline V gene, CDR1 is ENHRY and CDR2 is SYGVKD. Trimming pared 3 bases from V and 0 bases from J, leaving 8 bases between. CDR3 length: 15 amino acids. This chain's CDR3 is CAISEVGSNTGELFF. CDR3 sequence (DNA): TGTGCCATCAGTGAAGTGGGGTCGAACACCGGGGAGCTGTTTTTT.

This clonotype was seen more than once but under ten times. J is TRBJ2-2 and V is TRBV12-3 or TRBV12-4; 10 bases fit TRBD2. This CDR3 region has 15 residues. V lost 3 bases and J lost 5; bases outside the gene matches: 3. The CDR3 sequence is CASSLSGRDTGELFF. The CDR3 DNA reads TGTGCCAGCAGTTTGAGCGGGAGGGATACCGGGGAGCTGTTTTTT.

This clonotype was found many times. The chain uses TRBV4-1 and TRBJ2-5; TRBD1 or TRBD2 may be the D gene (6 bases each). V gave up 1 base and J gave up 4 bases, with 19 bases separating them. The germline V gene encodes CDR1 MGHRA and CDR2 YSYEKL. CDR3 length: 17 residues. The CDR3 DNA follows: TGCGCCAGCAGCCAAGGTCCGGGGGCAAGCCCCCCAGAGACCCAGTACTTC. Translating gives CASSQGPGASPPETQYF.

The sample holds many counts of this clonotype. The genes are TRBV5-1 and TRBJ1-1, with no clear D. This CDR3 region has 15 residues. Germline loops: CDR1 SGHRS, CDR2 YFSETQ. Trimming left V 0 bases short and J 3 bases short, with 12 bases between. CDR3 in DNA: TGCGCCAGCAGCTTGGAGGCCCCTGGGGACACTGAAGCTTTCTTT. Translated: CASSLEAPGDTEAFF.

There are a few counts of this clonotype. The chain uses TRBV6-2 or TRBV6-3 and TRBJ2-3, with TRBD2 matching 7 bases. The CDR3 has 17 amino acids. CDR1 and CDR2 from the germline V gene are MNHEY and SVGEGT. The V segment lost 0 bases and the J segment 2 bases; nucleotides outside the gene matches: 8. The DNA of the CDR3 is TGTGCCAGCAGTTACTCCCTTAGGGAGCGGGACACAGATACGCAGTATTTT. Translating it yields CASSYSLRERDTDTQYF.